The present entry profiles one TCR beta chain with its context. Other DNA sequences in this specimen translate into the identical CDR3. This sample is drawn from a study of blood T cell repertoires in COVID-19. The germline CDR1 and CDR2 sequences are LGHDT and YNNKEL (reference sequence). The length of the CDR3 is 14 residues. V lost 1 base and J 1 base, leaving 7 bases between the germline ends. Original data processing: How many nucleated cells were present was estimated from reference gene primer amplification. Here immunoSEQ multiplex PCR was the method, and the copy in TCRdb shows in-frame clones only, minus some. V and J calls and clone size are given by that table; D and trimming were obtained from the DNA. This table has about 210,000 clones, around 90% appearing once.

This receptor was obtained from a young man in a cohort exposed to, infected with or recovered from COVID-19 (not recorded which). This chain uses TRBV3-1 (or the pseudogene TRBV3-2) with TRBJ2-5; D gene uncertain. Sequencing was carried out using PBMCs or T cells enriched from blood (not recorded which). The CDR3 sequence: CASSQGQIQETQYF. CDR3 coding DNA: TGTGCCAGCAGCCAAGGTCAGATCCAAGAGACCCAGTACTTC.